The 6 T cell receptor beta chains below all came from one sample that was sequenced in a study of cytomegalovirus exposure and HLA in healthy donors. In the PCR, 60 Vbeta and 13 Jbeta primers were used. Method: immunoSEQ multiplex PCR; TCRdb's copy keeps in-frame clones and lacks some. This table holds around 39,000 clones, approximately 80% found once. Sequencing was carried out using PBMCs. The source is a man aged 25-45 years in good health and CMV-seronegative.

This rearrangement joins TRBV27 to TRBJ2-3, with a weak D call TRBD2 (5 bases). Germline-derived CDR1 and CDR2 are MNHEY and SMNVEV (reference sequence). V lost 5 bases and J 6 bases, leaving 12 bases between the germline ends. This CDR3 comprises 13 residues. As DNA, the CDR3 is TGTGCCAGCAGTCACGGAGGTGAGGATACGCAGTATTTT. Protein: CASSHGGEDTQYF.

In this sample, this clone turned up a few times. The CDR3 sequence: CASSLAFSQGNYGYTF. CDR3 DNA: TGCGCCAGCAGCTTGGCCTTCAGTCAGGGGAACTATGGCTACACCTTC. V is TRBV5-1 and J is TRBJ1-2, with a possible D match to TRBD1 (6 bases). The length of the CDR3 is 16 residues. The V end lost 0 bases, the J end lost 2 bases, and 14 bases lay between the germline ends. CDR1 is SGHRS, CDR2 YFSETQ, per germline.

The chain carries TRBV29-1 and TRBJ1-1, with D perhaps matching TRBD1 (6 bases). CDR1 is SQVTM, CDR2 ANQGSEA, per germline. This CDR3 comprises 13 residues. The V gene lost 3 bases and the J gene lost 0 bases, with 8 bases spanning the gap. The CDR3 region is CSVDTGMNTEAFF. The CDR3 DNA reads TGCAGCGTTGACACAGGGATGAACACTGAAGCTTTCTTT.

The rearrangement uses TRBV5-1 and TRBJ2-7; weak D call: TRBD2 (6 bases). The CDR3 length is 14 residues. V lost 4 bases to trimming and J lost 4 bases, with 15 bases between them. Germline V gene data show CDR1 as SGHRS and CDR2 as YFSETQ. Here the CDR3 reads CASSIAEIQYEQYF. CDR3 nucleotide sequence: TGCGCCAGCAGCATAGCGGAAATTCAGTACGAGCAGTACTTC.

J is TRBJ2-7 and V is TRBV15, with 7 nucleotides matching TRBD2. Germline lookup yields CDR1 LNHNV and CDR2 YYDKDF (reference sequence). Unmatched junction bases numbered 6, after V lost 1 base and J lost 0 bases. The CDR3 is 16 residues long. The CDR3 here is CATSRGPGLSSYEQYF. For the CDR3, the DNA is TGTGCCACCAGCAGAGGGCCGGGACTAAGCTCCTACGAGCAGTACTTC.

This clone turned up a few times. V and J are TRBV5-1 and TRBJ1-1; no definite D call. The V gene lost 0 bases and the J gene lost 2 bases, with 11 bases spanning the gap. The germline CDR1 and CDR2 sequences are SGHRS and YFSETQ. The CDR3 is 15 residues long. The CDR3 DNA sequence: TGCGCCAGCAGCTTGGCGACCGGGATTAACACTGAAGCTTTCTTT. This sequence encodes CASSLATGINTEAFF.